The rows below give T cell receptor beta chains drawn from one sample of a study of cytomegalovirus exposure and HLA in healthy donors. Generated by immunoSEQ multiplex PCR, the TCRdb table keeps only in-frame clones and is missing some. The sample yields roughly 130,000 clones, more than 75% seen once. Sequencing was performed on PBMCs. The receptors were gathered from a female donor in good health and CMV-seronegative. Both conserved end residues are part of each CDR3. Each record gives: V gene, J gene, CDR3 protein.

V gene: TRBV7-6; J gene: TRBJ1-4; CDR3 protein: CASSLTRQSNEKLFF
V gene: TRBV7-9; J gene: TRBJ1-6; CDR3 protein: CASSFLGQGNSPLHF
V gene: TRBV27; J gene: TRBJ2-2; CDR3 protein: CASSYRQGDTGELFF
V gene: TRBV5-6; J gene: TRBJ1-4; CDR3 protein: CASSYRDPNEKLFF
V gene: TRBV10-3; J gene: TRBJ2-7; CDR3 protein: CAISESGEGPTYEQYF
V gene: TRBV7-2; J gene: TRBJ2-1; CDR3 protein: CASSGSRGGGANEQFF
V gene: TRBV7-7; J gene: TRBJ2-5; CDR3 protein: CASSLGQQETQYF
V gene: TRBV2; J gene: TRBJ1-2; CDR3 protein: CASSELQGGSNYGYTF
V gene: TRBV2; J gene: TRBJ2-7; CDR3 protein: CASIADRGVDEQYF
V gene: TRBV30; J gene: TRBJ1-1; CDR3 protein: CAWSGPRGRNTEAFF
V gene: TRBV30; J gene: TRBJ2-5; CDR3 protein: CACEGDDKNRGETQYF
V gene: TRBV5-1; J gene: TRBJ1-2; CDR3 protein: CASSSQRPSQGAGEGANYGYTF
V gene: TRBV28; J gene: TRBJ2-7; CDR3 protein: CASSRQTGEQYF
V gene: TRBV5-1; J gene: TRBJ2-1; CDR3 protein: CASSLSSGGSYNEQFF
V gene: TRBV5-6; J gene: TRBJ2-3; CDR3 protein: CASSFGTGTDTQYF
V gene: TRBV7-9; J gene: TRBJ2-2; CDR3 protein: CASSLGAGADTGELFF
V gene: TRBV6-5; J gene: TRBJ1-5; CDR3 protein: CASSSDRVRNQPQHF
V gene: TRBV7-2; J gene: TRBJ1-3; CDR3 protein: CASSPSSDRGLGNTIYF
V gene: TRBV7-2; J gene: TRBJ2-5; CDR3 protein: CASSPLLGGQETQYF
V gene: TRBV5-6; J gene: TRBJ1-1; CDR3 protein: CASSRSGGTEAFF
V gene: TRBV10-3; J gene: TRBJ2-5; CDR3 protein: CAIRAVTQETQYF
V gene: TRBV29-1; J gene: TRBJ1-5; CDR3 protein: CSVVAGGSNQPQHF
V gene: TRBV9; J gene: TRBJ2-3; CDR3 protein: CASSAVAGSDTQYF
V gene: TRBV10-3; J gene: TRBJ1-6; CDR3 protein: CAISEPQTTLHF
V gene: TRBV7-2; J gene: TRBJ2-5; CDR3 protein: CASSLAWTGRETQYF
V gene: TRBV2; J gene: TRBJ2-1; CDR3 protein: CASRVSGAEQFF
V gene: TRBV7-2; J gene: TRBJ1-1; CDR3 protein: CASSLARLNTEAFF
V gene: TRBV9; J gene: TRBJ1-2; CDR3 protein: CASSGDRGTYGYTF
V gene: TRBV15; J gene: TRBJ2-5; CDR3 protein: CATSLPYLQETQYF
V gene: TRBV5-1; J gene: TRBJ2-3; CDR3 protein: CASSETSGRDTQYF
V gene: TRBV10-3; J gene: TRBJ1-3; CDR3 protein: CAISESGQVNGGNTIYF
V gene: TRBV19; J gene: TRBJ2-1; CDR3 protein: CASSTLGLAPNEQFF
V gene: TRBV6-1; J gene: TRBJ2-7; CDR3 protein: CASSPRRGAAEEQYF
V gene: TRBV7-9; J gene: TRBJ2-1; CDR3 protein: CAKSGGSNEQFF
V gene: TRBV28; J gene: TRBJ1-4; CDR3 protein: CASGADEKLFF
V gene: TRBV30; J gene: TRBJ1-4; CDR3 protein: CAWVNGLDEKLFF
V gene: TRBV5-6; J gene: TRBJ1-1; CDR3 protein: CASCFRDRGEAFF
V gene: TRBV28; J gene: TRBJ1-2; CDR3 protein: CASRRDRVYGYTF
V gene: TRBV30; J gene: TRBJ1-4; CDR3 protein: CAWRQNFNEKLFF
V gene: TRBV2; J gene: TRBJ1-2; CDR3 protein: CASRGQSNYGYTF
V gene: TRBV25-1; J gene: TRBJ1-4; CDR3 protein: CASSDPNGATNEKLFF
V gene: TRBV19; J gene: TRBJ2-2; CDR3 protein: CASIRTGGSIGELFF
V gene: TRBV4-1; J gene: TRBJ1-1; CDR3 protein: CASSLRVDSTEAFF
V gene: TRBV7-6; J gene: TRBJ2-5; CDR3 protein: CASSLDLSSTFDF
V gene: TRBV6-1; J gene: TRBJ1-2; CDR3 protein: CASSEATGGPAKGGYTF
V gene: TRBV2; J gene: TRBJ1-6; CDR3 protein: CASSDGLAGVDNSPLHF
V gene: TRBV2; J gene: TRBJ2-3; CDR3 protein: CASTSSGRTDTQYF
V gene: TRBV6-6; J gene: TRBJ1-5; CDR3 protein: CASRLDMDTPQHF
V gene: TRBV7-9; J gene: TRBJ2-1; CDR3 protein: CASSQLNEQFF
V gene: TRBV11-3; J gene: TRBJ2-2; CDR3 protein: CASSSRQGGTGELFF
V gene: TRBV5-4; J gene: TRBJ2-2; CDR3 protein: CASTDWGGALGELFF